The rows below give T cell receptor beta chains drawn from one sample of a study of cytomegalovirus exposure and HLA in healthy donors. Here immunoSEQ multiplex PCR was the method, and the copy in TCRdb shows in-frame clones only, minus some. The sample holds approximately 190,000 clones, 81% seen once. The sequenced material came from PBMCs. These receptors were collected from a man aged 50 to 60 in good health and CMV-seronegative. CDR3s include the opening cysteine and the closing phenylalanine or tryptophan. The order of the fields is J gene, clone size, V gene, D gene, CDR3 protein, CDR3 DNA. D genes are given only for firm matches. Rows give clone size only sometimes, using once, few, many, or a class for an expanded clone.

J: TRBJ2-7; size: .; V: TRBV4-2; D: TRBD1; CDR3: CASSLGQGEPYEQYF; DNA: TGTGCCAGCAGCCTAGGACAGGGAGAGCCCTACGAGCAGTACTTC
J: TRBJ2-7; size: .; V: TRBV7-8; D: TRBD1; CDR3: CASSFRTGGEQYF; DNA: TGTGCCAGCAGCTTTCGGACAGGAGGCGAGCAGTACTTC
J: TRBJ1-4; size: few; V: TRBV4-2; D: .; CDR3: CASRKVPGEKLFF; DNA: TGTGCCAGCCGGAAGGTCCCGGGTGAAAAACTGTTTTTT
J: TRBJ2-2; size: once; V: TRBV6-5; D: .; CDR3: CASSKDINTGELFF; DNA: TGTGCCAGCAGTAAGGACATCAACACCGGGGAGCTGTTTTTT
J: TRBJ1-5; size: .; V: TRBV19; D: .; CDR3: CASSILTVSNQPQHF; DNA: TGTGCCAGTAGTATCCTCACGGTTAGCAATCAGCCCCAGCATTTT
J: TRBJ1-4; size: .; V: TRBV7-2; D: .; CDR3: CASSFLGGRNEKLFF; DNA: TGTGCCAGCAGCTTTCTGGGGGGACGTAATGAAAAACTGTTTTTT
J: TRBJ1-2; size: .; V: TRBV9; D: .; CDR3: CASSSTLGGGVYGYTF; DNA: TGTGCCAGCAGCTCAACCCTGGGAGGGGGGGTCTATGGCTACACCTTC
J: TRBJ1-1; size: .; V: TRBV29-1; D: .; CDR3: CSAESRSSTEAFF; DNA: TGCAGCGCTGAGAGCAGGTCGAGCACTGAAGCTTTCTTT
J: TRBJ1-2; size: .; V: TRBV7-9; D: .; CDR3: CASSLTEDPGYTF; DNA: TGTGCCAGCAGCTTGACAGAGGATCCCGGCTACACCTTC
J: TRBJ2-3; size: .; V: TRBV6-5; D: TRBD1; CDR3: CASSYTRDRNTQYF; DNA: TGTGCCAGCAGTTACACCCGGGACAGAAATACGCAGTATTTT
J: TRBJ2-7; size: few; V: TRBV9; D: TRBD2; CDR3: CASSHRGGGAHEQYF; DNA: TGTGCCAGCTCCCATAGAGGCGGGGGGGCGCACGAGCAGTACTTC
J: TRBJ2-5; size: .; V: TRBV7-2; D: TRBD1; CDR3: CASSDRVQETQYF; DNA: TGTGCCAGCAGCGACAGGGTCCAAGAGACCCAGTACTTC
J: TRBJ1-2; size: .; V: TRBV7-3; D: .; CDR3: CASSLRGGGGDYGYTF; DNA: TGTGCCAGCAGCTTAAGGGGGGGAGGTGGGGACTATGGCTACACCTTC
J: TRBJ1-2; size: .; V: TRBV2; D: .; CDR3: CASSGRIWGYTF; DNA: TGTGCCAGCAGTGGCAGGATCTGGGGCTACACCTTC
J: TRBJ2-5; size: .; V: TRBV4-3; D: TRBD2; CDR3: CASSQELAGAKQTQYF; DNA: TGCGCCAGCAGCCAGGAACTAGCGGGGGCGAAACAGACCCAGTACTTC
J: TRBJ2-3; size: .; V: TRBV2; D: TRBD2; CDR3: CASSEIWASGATDTQYF; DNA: TGTGCCAGCAGTGAAATATGGGCTAGCGGGGCCACAGATACGCAGTATTTT
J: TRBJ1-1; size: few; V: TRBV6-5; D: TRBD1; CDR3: CASSYAGTGGSEAFF; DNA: TGTGCCAGCAGTTATGCCGGGACAGGGGGTTCTGAAGCTTTCTTT
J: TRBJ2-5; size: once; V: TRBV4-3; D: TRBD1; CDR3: CASSQTQGQGGETQYF; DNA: TGCGCCAGCAGCCAAACTCAGGGACAGGGAGGGGAGACCCAGTACTTC
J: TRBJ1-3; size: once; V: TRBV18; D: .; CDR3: CASSPMPGGGNTIYF; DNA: TGTGCCAGCTCACCGATGCCTGGGGGGGGAAACACCATATATTTT
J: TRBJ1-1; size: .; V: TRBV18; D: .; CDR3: CASSPPSHTGYTEAFF; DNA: TGTGCCAGCTCACCACCCTCGCATACGGGATACACTGAAGCTTTCTTT
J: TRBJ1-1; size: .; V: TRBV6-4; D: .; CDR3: CASSDGGGEAFF; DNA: TGTGCCAGCAGTGACGGGGGCGGTGAAGCTTTCTTT
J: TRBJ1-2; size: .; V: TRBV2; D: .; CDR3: CASSPNTENYGYTF; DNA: TGTGCCAGTTCCCCCAATACGGAGAACTATGGCTACACCTTC
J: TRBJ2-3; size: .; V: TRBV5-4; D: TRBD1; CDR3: CASSRRDRGWGGGVTQYF; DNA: TGTGCCAGCAGCCGGCGGGACAGGGGATGGGGCGGGGGAGTTACGCAGTATTTT
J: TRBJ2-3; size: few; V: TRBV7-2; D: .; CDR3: CASSLEAETQYF; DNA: TGTGCCAGCAGCTTAGAAGCGGAAACGCAGTATTTT
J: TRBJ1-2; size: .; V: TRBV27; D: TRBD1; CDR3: CASTRTGSGYGYTF; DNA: TGTGCCAGCACCAGGACAGGATCGGGCTATGGCTACACCTTC
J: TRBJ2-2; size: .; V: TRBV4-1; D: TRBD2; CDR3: CASSVTSGGNTGELFF; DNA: TGCGCCAGCAGCGTCACTAGCGGGGGCAACACCGGGGAGCTGTTTTTT
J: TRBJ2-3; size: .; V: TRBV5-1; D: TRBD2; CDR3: CASSLGTSGGTDTQYF; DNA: TGCGCCAGCAGCTTGGGGACTAGCGGGGGAACAGATACGCAGTATTTT
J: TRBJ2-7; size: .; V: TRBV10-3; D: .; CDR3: CAISGQHDEQYF; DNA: TGTGCCATCAGCGGACAGCACGACGAGCAGTACTTC
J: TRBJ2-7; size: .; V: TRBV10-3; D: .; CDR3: CAISDPGLGGYEQYF; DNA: TGTGCCATCAGTGACCCCGGTTTGGGGGGCTACGAGCAGTACTTC
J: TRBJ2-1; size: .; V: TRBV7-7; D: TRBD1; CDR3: CASSQDRDNEQFF; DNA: TGTGCCAGCAGCCAGGACAGGGACAATGAGCAGTTCTTC
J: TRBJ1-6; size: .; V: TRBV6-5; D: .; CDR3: CASSYLGGTNSPLHF; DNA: TGTGCCAGCAGTTACCTCGGGGGGACAAATTCACCCCTCCACTTT
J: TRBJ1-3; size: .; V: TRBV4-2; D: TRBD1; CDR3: CASSQASQGEFSGNTIYF; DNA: TGTGCCAGCAGCCAAGCTAGCCAGGGGGAGTTCTCTGGAAACACCATATATTTT
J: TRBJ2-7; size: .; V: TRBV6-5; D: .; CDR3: CATGRVAVGEQYF; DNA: TGTGCCACGGGGAGAGTAGCGGTAGGCGAGCAGTACTTC
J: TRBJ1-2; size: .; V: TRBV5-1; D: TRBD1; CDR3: CASSSQGGMNYGYTF; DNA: TGCGCCAGCAGCTCACAGGGGGGAATGAACTATGGCTACACCTTC
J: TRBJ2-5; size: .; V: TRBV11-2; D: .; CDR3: CASSSGETQYF; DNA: TGTGCCAGCAGCTCAGGGGAGACCCAGTACTTC
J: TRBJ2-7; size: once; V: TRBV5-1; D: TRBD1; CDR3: CASSLTQGRSYEQYF; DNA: TGCGCCAGCAGCCTAACACAGGGGAGATCCTACGAGCAGTACTTC
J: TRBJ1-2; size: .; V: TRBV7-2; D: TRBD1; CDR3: CASSLDRGGYTF; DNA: TGTGCCAGCAGCCTCGACAGGGGAGGGTACACCTTC
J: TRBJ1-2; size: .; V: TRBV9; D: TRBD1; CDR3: CASSVEVGQGIYGYTF; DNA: TGTGCCAGCAGCGTAGAAGTGGGACAGGGTATCTATGGCTACACCTTC
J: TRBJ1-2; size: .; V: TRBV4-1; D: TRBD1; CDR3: CASSRPGDRVYTF; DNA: TGCGCCAGCAGCCGCCCTGGGGACAGGGTTTACACCTTC
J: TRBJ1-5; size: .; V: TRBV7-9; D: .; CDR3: CASSPRVSSNQPQHF; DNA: TGTGCCAGCAGCCCCCGGGTTTCAAGCAATCAGCCCCAGCATTTT
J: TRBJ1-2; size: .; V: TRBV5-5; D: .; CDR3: CASTSSSTNYGYTF; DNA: TGTGCCAGCACTTCGAGTTCAACTAACTATGGCTACACCTTC
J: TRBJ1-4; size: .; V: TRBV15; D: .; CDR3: CATSRDPLDSATNEKLFF; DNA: TGTGCCACCAGCAGAGATCCCTTAGACAGCGCAACTAATGAAAAACTGTTTTTT